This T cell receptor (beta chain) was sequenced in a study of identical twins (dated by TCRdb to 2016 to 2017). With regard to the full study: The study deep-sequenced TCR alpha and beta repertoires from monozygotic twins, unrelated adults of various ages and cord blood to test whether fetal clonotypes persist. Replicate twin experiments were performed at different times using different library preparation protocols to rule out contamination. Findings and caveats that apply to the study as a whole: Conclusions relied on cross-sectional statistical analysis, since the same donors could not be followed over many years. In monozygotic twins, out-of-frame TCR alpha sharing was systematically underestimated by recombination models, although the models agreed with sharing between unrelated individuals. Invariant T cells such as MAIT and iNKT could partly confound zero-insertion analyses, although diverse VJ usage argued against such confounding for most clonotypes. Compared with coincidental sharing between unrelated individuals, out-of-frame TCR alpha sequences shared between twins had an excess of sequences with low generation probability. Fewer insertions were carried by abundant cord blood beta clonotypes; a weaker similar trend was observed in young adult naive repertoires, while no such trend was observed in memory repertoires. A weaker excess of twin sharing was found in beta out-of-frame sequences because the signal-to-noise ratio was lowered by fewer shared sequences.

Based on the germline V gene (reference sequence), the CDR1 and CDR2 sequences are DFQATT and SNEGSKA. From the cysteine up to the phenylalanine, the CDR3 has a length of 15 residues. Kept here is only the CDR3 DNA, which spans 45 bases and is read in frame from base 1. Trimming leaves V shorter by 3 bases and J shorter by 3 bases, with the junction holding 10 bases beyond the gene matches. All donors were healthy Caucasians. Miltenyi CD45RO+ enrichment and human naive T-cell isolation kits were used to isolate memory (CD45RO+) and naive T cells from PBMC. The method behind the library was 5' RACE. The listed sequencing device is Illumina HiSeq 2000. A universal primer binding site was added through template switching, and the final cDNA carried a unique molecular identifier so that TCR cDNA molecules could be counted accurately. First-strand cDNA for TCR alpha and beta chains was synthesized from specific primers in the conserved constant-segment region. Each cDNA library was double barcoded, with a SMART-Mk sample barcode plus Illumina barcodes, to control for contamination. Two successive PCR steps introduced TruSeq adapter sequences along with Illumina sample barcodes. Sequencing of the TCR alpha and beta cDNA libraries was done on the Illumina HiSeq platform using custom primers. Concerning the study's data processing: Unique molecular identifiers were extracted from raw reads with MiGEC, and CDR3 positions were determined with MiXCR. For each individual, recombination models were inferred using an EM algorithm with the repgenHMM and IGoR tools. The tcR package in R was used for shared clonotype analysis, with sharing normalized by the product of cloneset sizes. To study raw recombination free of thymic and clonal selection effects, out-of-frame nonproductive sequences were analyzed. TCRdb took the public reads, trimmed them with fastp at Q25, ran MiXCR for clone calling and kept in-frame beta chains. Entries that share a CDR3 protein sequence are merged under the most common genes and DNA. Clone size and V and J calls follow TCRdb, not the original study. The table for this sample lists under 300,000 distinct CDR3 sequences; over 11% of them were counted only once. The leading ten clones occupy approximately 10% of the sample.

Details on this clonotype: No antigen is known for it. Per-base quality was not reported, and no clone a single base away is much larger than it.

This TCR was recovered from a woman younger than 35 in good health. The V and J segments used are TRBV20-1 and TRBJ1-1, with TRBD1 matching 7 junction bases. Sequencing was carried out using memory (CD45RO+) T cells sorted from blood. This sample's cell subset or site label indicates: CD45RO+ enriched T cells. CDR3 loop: CSARGQPKGHTEAFF. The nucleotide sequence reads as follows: TGCAGTGCTAGGGGACAGCCCAAAGGGCACACTGAAGCTTTCTTT.